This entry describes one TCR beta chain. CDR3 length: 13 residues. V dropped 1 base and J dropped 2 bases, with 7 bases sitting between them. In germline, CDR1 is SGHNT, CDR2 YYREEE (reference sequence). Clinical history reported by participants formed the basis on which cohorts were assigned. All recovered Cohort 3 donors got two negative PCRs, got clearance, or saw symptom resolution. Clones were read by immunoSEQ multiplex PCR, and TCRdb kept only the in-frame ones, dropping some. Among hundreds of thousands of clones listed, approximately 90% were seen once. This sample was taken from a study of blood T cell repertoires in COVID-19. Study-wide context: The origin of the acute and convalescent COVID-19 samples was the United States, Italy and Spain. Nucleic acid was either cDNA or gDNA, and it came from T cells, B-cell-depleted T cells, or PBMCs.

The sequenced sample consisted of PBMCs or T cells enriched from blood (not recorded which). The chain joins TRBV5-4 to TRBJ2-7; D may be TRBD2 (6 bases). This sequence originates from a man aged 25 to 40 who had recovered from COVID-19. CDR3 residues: CASSLSGAYEQYF. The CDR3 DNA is TGTGCCAGCAGCTTGTCGGGGGCCTACGAGCAGTACTTC.